Below, 17 T cell receptor beta chains from the same sample are listed, as sequenced in a study of blood T cell repertoires in COVID-19. Measured with immunoSEQ multiplex PCR; TCRdb has only the in-frame clones, and not every one. The sample carries a few hundred thousand clones, over 65% recorded once. The specimen was peripheral blood. Receptor source: an elderly woman with acute or convalescent COVID-19.

J is TRBJ1-5 and V is TRBV15; possible D gene TRBD1, 5 bases. Germline V gene sequence: CDR1 LNHNV, CDR2 YYDKDF (reference sequence). The CDR3 has 14 residues. The germline V and J ends were trimmed by 2 bases and 3 bases, with 8 bases remaining between them. CDR3 coding DNA: TGTGCCACCAGCAGAAGACAGAACAATCAGCCCCAGCATTTT. Amino acid sequence: CATSRRQNNQPQHF.

This chain connects TRBV9 to TRBJ2-5; 11 bases match TRBD2. The trim removed 0 bases at V and 2 bases at J, leaving 6 bases unmatched. The CDR3 runs 17 residues. Germline CDR1 is SGDLS and CDR2 is YYNGEE. CDR3 sequence (DNA): TGTGCCAGCAGCGTAGCTACAACTAGCGGGGGACAAGAGACCCAGTACTTC. Protein sequence: CASSVATTSGGQETQYF.

This clone occurred a few times. The chain is built from TRBV13 and TRBJ1-2; tentatively, D is TRBD1 (6 bases). V was pared by 0 bases and J by 8 bases, with 10 bases between. The CDR3 sequence is 13 residues long. Germline V gene lookup returns CDR1 PRHDT and CDR2 FYEKMQ (reference sequence). For the CDR3, the DNA is TGTGCCAGCAGCTTAGGCCGGGGGGCCGGCTACACCTTC. This codes for CASSLGRGAGYTF.

This chain joins TRBV10-3 and TRBJ2-2; TRBD2 might be the D (7 bases). Germline V CDR1 and CDR2: ENHRY, SYGVKD. Trimming took 9 bases from V and 3 from J, leaving 14 bases between them. There are 14 residues in the CDR3. The DNA for the CDR3 is TGTGCCATTTCACGGGGGGCGGACACCGGGGAGCTGTTTTTT. Amino acid sequence: CAISRGADTGELFF.

The DNA of the CDR3 is TGCAGCGTTCCGGGACAGGGGACAGATACGCAGTATTTT. This gives the protein CSVPGQGTDTQYF. This chain links TRBV29-1 with TRBJ2-3, with TRBD1 identical over 10 bases. V lost 5 bases to trimming and J lost 3 bases; unmatched junction nucleotides: 2. Germline assignment: CDR1 SQVTM and CDR2 ANQGSEA. The CDR3 covers 13 residues.

This sequence joins TRBV5-1 and TRBJ2-5; D possibly corresponds to TRBD2 (5 bases). Germline CDR1 is SGHRS and CDR2 is YFSETQ. V lost 1 base to trimming and J lost 9 bases, with 19 bases between them. The CDR3 is made up of 15 amino acids. CDR3 nucleotide sequence: TGCGCCAGCAGCTTGACAATGGGCCCTGAGGAGGCCCAGTACTTC. Its translation is CASSLTMGPEEAQYF. The whole variable domain, filled in from reference TRBV5-1 and TRBJ2-5, reads KAGVTQTPRYLIKTRGQQVTLSCSPISGHRSVSWYQQTPGQGLQFLFEYFSETQRNKGNFPGRFSGRQFSNSRSEMNVSTLELGDSALYLCASSLTMGPEEAQYFGPGTRLLVL.

The chain links TRBV7-7 to TRBJ2-3; TRBD2 aligns across 11 bases. Germline CDR1 SSHAT, CDR2 FNYEAQ (reference sequence). Trimming cost V 5 bases and J 5 bases; bases outside gene matches: 9. CDR3 length: 16 residues. The CDR3 is CASSLGRLAGGDTQYF. As DNA, the CDR3 is TGTGCCAGCAGCCTCGGTCGGCTAGCGGGAGGAGATACGCAGTATTTT. Together with reference TRBV7-7 and TRBJ2-3, the CDR3 gives the full variable domain: GAGVSQSPRYKVTKRGQDVTLRCDPISSHATLYWYQQALGQGPEFLTYFNYEAQPDKSGLPSDRFSAERPEGSISTLTIQRTEQRDSAMYRCASSLGRLAGGDTQYFGPGTRLTVL.

This sequence joins TRBV7-3 and TRBJ2-2; possibly TRBD2 for D (6 bases). Germline lookup yields CDR1 SGHTA and CDR2 FQGTGA. The ends were cut back, 5 bases at V and 4 bases at J, with 11 bases in the middle. This CDR3 contains 14 residues. The CDR3 coding sequence is TGTGCCAGCAGCCCCGGGACTTCCACCGGGGAGCTGTTTTTT. Translating gives CASSPGTSTGELFF.

This clone came up a few times. The V and J genes are TRBV5-1 and TRBJ1-1, with D maybe TRBD1 (6 bases). Trimming removed 4 bases from V and 3 bases from J, with 13 bases in between. CDR1 and CDR2 from the germline V gene are SGHRS and YFSETQ. This CDR3 is 14 amino acids long. CDR3 in DNA: TGCGCCAGCAGCGGGGGCTTCAAGGACACTGAAGCTTTCTTT. Protein: CASSGGFKDTEAFF.

This sequence joins TRBV9 and TRBJ2-7; D is unresolved. V was trimmed by 0 bases and J by 0 bases, leaving 10 bases between them. Germline values: CDR1 SGDLS, CDR2 YYNGEE. The CDR3 spans 15 residues. In DNA form, the CDR3 reads TGTGCCAGCAGCGTAGGACAAGGCCTCTCCTACGAGCAGTACTTC. It encodes CASSVGQGLSYEQYF. The full variable domain, completed using reference TRBV9 and TRBJ2-7, is DSGVTQTPKHLITATGQRVTLRCSPRSGDLSVYWYQQSLDQGLQFLIQYYNGEERAKGNILERFSAQQFPDLHSELNLSSLELGDSALYFCASSVGQGLSYEQYFGPGTRLTVT.

The chain links TRBV6-6 to TRBJ2-2, with 10 bases aligning to TRBD1. Germline V CDR1 and CDR2: MNHNY, SVGAGI (reference sequence). V lost 6 bases, J lost 3 bases, and 4 bases stayed unmatched. This CDR3 has 15 amino acids. The CDR3 loop reads CASSRQGAYTGELFF. The CDR3 DNA is TGTGCCAGCAGCAGACAGGGGGCGTACACCGGGGAGCTGTTTTTT.

This chain uses TRBV3-1 (or the pseudogene TRBV3-2) with TRBJ1-3; tentatively, D is TRBD1 (5 bases). The germline V gene has CDR1 LGHDT and CDR2 YNNKEL (reference sequence). This CDR3 region has 15 residues. Trimming took off 6 bases at V and 0 bases at J, with 12 bases between the two ends. CDR3 region: CASSALQVSGNTIYF. The CDR3 nucleotides read TGTGCCAGCAGTGCGTTACAGGTCTCTGGAAACACCATATATTTT.

This clone was seen more than once but under ten times. The rearrangement joins TRBV4-1 to TRBJ1-4; TRBD1 agrees at 8 bases. CDR1 is MGHRA and CDR2 is YSYEKL in the germline V gene. The CDR3 covers 17 residues. Trimming at V came to 4 bases and at J to 8 bases, leaving 15 bases not matched to a gene. The CDR3 DNA reads TGCGCCAGCAGCCTGACGTCCGGAGGGACAGGCCACGAAAAACTGTTTTTT. Encoded protein: CASSLTSGGTGHEKLFF.

The chain carries TRBV5-4 and TRBJ2-3; 8 nucleotides line up with TRBD2. The J segment lost 3 bases and the V segment lost 1 base, leaving 10 bases of the junction unmatched. The CDR3 is made up of 17 amino acids. Germline V gene sequence: CDR1 SGHNT, CDR2 YYREEE (reference sequence). The CDR3 is CASSLWTGGPLTDTQYF. DNA of the CDR3: TGTGCCAGCAGCTTGTGGACGGGAGGGCCATTGACAGATACGCAGTATTTT. Full variable domain (rest looked up from reference TRBV5-4 and TRBJ2-3): ETGVTQSPTHLIKTRGQQVTLRCSSQSGHNTVSWYQQALGQGPQFIFQYYREEENGRGNFPPRFSGLQFPNYSSELNVNALELDDSALYLCASSLWTGGPLTDTQYFGPGTRLTVL.

The V call is TRBV27, the J call TRBJ1-2; 7 bases are shared with TRBD1. With 0 bases clipped from V and 6 bases from J, the junction kept 7 bases outside the gene matches. The CDR3 has 15 residues. Germline CDR1 reads MNHEY; CDR2 reads SMNVEV (reference sequence). CDR3 in amino acids: CASSLSWTGKNGYTF. The CDR3 DNA reads TGTGCCAGCAGTTTATCGTGGACAGGAAAAAATGGCTACACCTTC.

The chain combines TRBV9 with TRBJ2-5, with D possibly being TRBD2 (6 bases). Germline V gene lookup returns CDR1 SGDLS and CDR2 YYNGEE. V lost 0 bases, J lost 4 bases, and 10 bases lay in between. The CDR3 consists of 14 residues. CDR3 residues: CASSVVGGLETQYF. As DNA, the CDR3 is TGTGCCAGCAGCGTAGTTGGGGGACTAGAGACCCAGTACTTC.

This clone was detected only once. V and J are TRBV5-1 and TRBJ2-3, with TRBD2 matching 12 bases. V was pared by 4 bases and J by 5 bases, with 11 bases of the junction left unmatched. Germline lookup yields CDR1 SGHRS and CDR2 YFSETQ. The CDR3 consists of 17 residues. CDR3 coding DNA: TGCGCCAGCAGCCCCTCCCCGACTAGCGGGGGAGTAGATACGCAGTATTTT. Translated, it gives CASSPSPTSGGVDTQYF.